Many counts were recorded for the clone carrying this T cell receptor (beta chain). A single record per CDR3 protein comes from TCRdb applying MiXCR to the RT-PCR reads. This sample has 550,000 to 750,000 distinct CDR3 sequences; 13% to 15% occur once, and the top ten carry just over 3.5%. V lost 6 bases and J lost 11, with 19 bases in between. The CDR3 spans 13 residues. CDR1 is MNHEY, CDR2 SVGEGT, per germline. Sequenced input: memory CD4+ T cells from blood. This chain uses TRBV6-2 or TRBV6-3 with TRBJ1-1; no reliable D call. This TCR was sampled from a female donor in good health, serving as a healthy control. In nucleotides, the CDR3 is TGTGCCAGCAGCCGGGAACCCCTCCGATGGGCTTTCTTT. Residues: CASSREPLRWAFF.